Here is one T cell receptor (beta chain) with its context. Sequencing was performed with immunoSEQ multiplex PCR; in TCRdb, only in-frame clones are kept and a portion is missing. Counted here are over 60,000 clones, roughly 94% occurring once; the ten biggest clones make up around 1.7%. Germline loops: CDR1 MNHEY, CDR2 SVGAGI. The CDR3 contains 11 residues. V shed 8 bases and J shed 2 bases, with 7 bases lying between them. Sample treatment: preoperative locoregional IRX-2 cytokine immunotherapy. Samples came from a phase Ib trial of preoperative locoregional IRX-2 cytokine immunotherapy. This sample stems from a study of preoperative IRX-2 immunotherapy in early breast cancer.

The biological material was taken from a patient treated with IRX-2 immunotherapy. The gene calls are TRBV6-5 and TRBJ2-7, with a tentative D call TRBD2 (5 bases). The sequence was collected from a human donor with breast cancer. This chain's CDR3 is CASEGAYEQYF. The CDR3 DNA follows: TGTGCCAGCGAGGGAGCCTACGAGCAGTACTTC.